This T cell receptor beta chain was identified during a study of immune characterization of retroperitoneal liposarcoma. The length of the CDR3 is 13 residues. With V trimmed by 5 bases and J by 6 bases, 4 bases remained unmatched. The V gene's germline CDR1 is MNHEY and CDR2 SMNVEV (reference sequence). This clonotype is medium-sized within its sample. TCRdb reprocessed the PCR reads via MiXCR and lists one record per CDR3 protein. In the table there are 8,000 to 11,000 distinct CDR3 sequences, approximately 30% of which are singletons. The chain uses TRBV27 and TRBJ2-4; 7 nucleotides align to TRBD2. The sequence derives from a female donor with retroperitoneal liposarcoma. Source material: tumor tissue. The CDR3 spells CASSPGGTNIQYF. In DNA, the CDR3 is TGTGCCAGCAGTCCCGGGGGGACAAACATTCAGTACTTC.